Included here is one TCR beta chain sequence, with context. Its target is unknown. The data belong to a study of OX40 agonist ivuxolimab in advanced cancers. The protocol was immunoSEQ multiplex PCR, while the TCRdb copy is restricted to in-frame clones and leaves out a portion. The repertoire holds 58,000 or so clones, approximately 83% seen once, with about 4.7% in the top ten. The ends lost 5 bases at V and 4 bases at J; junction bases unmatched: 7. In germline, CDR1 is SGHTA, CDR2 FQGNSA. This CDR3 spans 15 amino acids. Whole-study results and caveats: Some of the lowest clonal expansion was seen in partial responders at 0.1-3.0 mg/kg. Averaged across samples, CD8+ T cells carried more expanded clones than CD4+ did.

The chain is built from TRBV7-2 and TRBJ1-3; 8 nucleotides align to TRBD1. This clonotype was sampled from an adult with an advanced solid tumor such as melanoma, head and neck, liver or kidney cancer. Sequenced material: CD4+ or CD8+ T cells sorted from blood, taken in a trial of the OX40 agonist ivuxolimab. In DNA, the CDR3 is TGTGCCAGCAGCCCCCGGACAGGGTCCGGAAACACCATATATTTT. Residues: CASSPRTGSGNTIYF.